One sample yielded the 18 T cell receptor beta chains listed below, sequenced in a study of blood T cell repertoires in COVID-19. Assay: immunoSEQ multiplex PCR; the TCRdb copy retains only in-frame clones and omits some. The sample includes around 6,400 clones, more than 65% of them seen just once. Sequencing used peripheral blood. These receptors all stem from a human donor with active COVID-19. The donor label of this sample is uncertain.

This chain joins TRBV5-1 and TRBJ2-3, with 14 bases fitting TRBD2. CDR1 and CDR2 from the germline V gene are SGHRS and YFSETQ. CDR3 size: 19 residues. Trimming removed 4 bases from V and 1 base from J; junction bases left unmatched: 11. CDR3 protein: CASSGKPGLAGVGTDTQYF. Here the CDR3 DNA reads TGCGCCAGCAGCGGAAAGCCGGGACTAGCGGGGGTGGGCACAGATACGCAGTATTTT.

The rearrangement links TRBV5-1 to TRBJ2-1; TRBD2 agrees at 9 bases. Germline loops: CDR1 SGHRS, CDR2 YFSETQ. Unmatched junction bases numbered 12, after V lost 9 bases and J lost 8 bases. The CDR3 runs 14 residues. The CDR3 nucleotides read TGCGCCACTACGTCGGCGGGGGGGAGGGATGAGCAGTTCTTC. Translated, it gives CATTSAGGRDEQFF.

The chain is built from TRBV6-6 and TRBJ1-3; 9 nucleotides match TRBD1. CDR3 length: 15 amino acids. Germline assignment: CDR1 MNHNY and CDR2 SVGAGI (reference sequence). J lost 4 bases, V lost 0 bases, and 1 base had no gene match. CDR3 region: CASSYSDRGGNTIYF. As DNA, the CDR3 is TGTGCCAGCAGTTACTCGGACAGGGGAGGAAACACCATATATTTT.

This clone was counted a few times. The V and J genes are TRBV7-2 and TRBJ1-2; D may be TRBD1 (6 bases). Germline CDR1 and CDR2: SGHTA and FQGNSA. The CDR3 has 17 residues. V lost 1 base, J lost 1 base, and 16 bases lay in between. The CDR3 nucleotides are TGTGCCAGCAGCTTAGGTGCAGGGGCTTCCTATAACTATGGCTACACCTTC. It specifies CASSLGAGASYNYGYTF.

CDR3 bases: TGTGCCAGCAGCGTAGGAGCGGGGGGGACAGATACGCAGTATTTT. This translates into CASSVGAGGTDTQYF. The chain carries TRBV11-3 and TRBJ2-3; 10 bases agree with TRBD2. Unmatched junction bases numbered 5, after V lost 5 bases and J lost 3 bases. CDR3 length: 15 residues. The germline V gene has CDR1 SGHNT and CDR2 YENEEA.

This chain connects TRBV7-2 to TRBJ2-7; TRBD1 matches at 8 bases. J was trimmed by 6 bases and V by 1 base; bases with no gene match: 5. The CDR3 is 14 residues long. The germline gives CDR1 SGHTA, CDR2 FQGNSA. CDR3 in amino acids: CASSLGTGNSEQYF. In DNA, the CDR3 is TGTGCCAGCAGCTTAGGGACAGGGAATTCCGAGCAGTACTTC.

This chain uses TRBV5-1 with TRBJ2-3; D remains unclear. Germline loops: CDR1 SGHRS, CDR2 YFSETQ. The CDR3 length is 13 residues. V was shortened by 3 bases and J by 1 base, with 6 bases between the two germline ends. The CDR3 nucleotides read TGCGCCAGCAGCTCCCCGGGCACAGATACGCAGTATTTT. This codes for CASSSPGTDTQYF.

This clone was found once. The chain recombines TRBV18 with TRBJ2-1; D may be TRBD1 (5 bases). This CDR3 is built from 14 residues. V was clipped by 3 bases and J by 7 bases, with 13 bases between them. Germline CDR1 KGHSH, CDR2 LQKENI. CDR3 DNA sequence: TGTGCCAGCTCACCGAGTAGCAGGGTAAATGAGCAGTTCTTC. Encoded protein: CASSPSSRVNEQFF.

The chain recombines TRBV11-3 with TRBJ2-1; 7 bases align to TRBD2. CDR1 and CDR2 (germline): SGHNT, YENEEA. The ends lost 7 bases at V and 9 bases at J; junction bases unmatched: 6. The CDR3 runs to 12 residues. CDR3 DNA sequence: TGTGCCAGCACGACCGGCGGGGGTGAGCAGTTCTTC. It yields the protein CASTTGGGEQFF.

This chain links TRBV5-8 with TRBJ1-5; maybe TRBD1 (6 bases). In germline, CDR1 is SGHTS, CDR2 YDEGEE. The CDR3 consists of 14 residues. V gave up 2 bases and J gave up 6 bases, with 12 bases separating them. The DNA for the CDR3 is TGTGCCAGCAGCTTATCAGGGGCTGTTCAGCCCCAGCATTTT. Translation gives CASSLSGAVQPQHF.

The chain combines TRBV4-2 with TRBJ1-4; 9 nucleotides line up with TRBD1. This CDR3 has 15 residues. Germline CDR1 is LGHNA and CDR2 is YNFKEQ. The junction had 5 bases not matched to a gene; V was cut back by 4 bases and J by 5 bases. Written as DNA, the CDR3 is TGTGCCAGCAGCCCACCAGGACAGGGGAATGAAAAACTGTTTTTT. Translated, it gives CASSPPGQGNEKLFF.

V is TRBV7-9 and J is TRBJ2-4; D is undetermined. The V gene's germline CDR1 is SEHNR and CDR2 FQNEAQ (reference sequence). CDR3 length equals 16 residues. Trimming removed 3 bases from V and 3 bases from J, with 15 bases in between. CDR3 sequence (DNA): TGTGCCAGCAGCTTGAATGAACGCGAATACAAAAACATTCAGTACTTC. It encodes CASSLNEREYKNIQYF.

The genes are TRBV6-1 and TRBJ2-2; 7 positions match TRBD1. V was pared by 11 bases and J by 0 bases, with 3 bases of the junction left unmatched. Germline assignment: CDR1 MNHNS and CDR2 SASEGT. The CDR3 totals 13 residues. In nucleotides, the CDR3 is TGTGCCGTTAGGGGGCCGAACACCGGGGAGCTGTTTTTT. Its translation: CAVRGPNTGELFF.

This chain joins TRBV6-6 and TRBJ1-6; perhaps TRBD1 as D (6 bases). V shed 5 bases and J shed 5 bases, with 10 bases lying between them. Germline CDR1 reads MNHNY; CDR2 reads SVGAGI (reference sequence). CDR3 length: 14 residues. The CDR3 DNA is TGTGCCAGCAGTCGACAGGAAAATAATTCACCCCTCCACTTT. This codes for CASSRQENNSPLHF.

CDR3 sequence (DNA): TGTGCCAGCAGTTTCCGGACAGCCTTTACCGGGGAGCTGTTTTTT. Protein product: CASSFRTAFTGELFF. The V gene is TRBV28, the J gene TRBJ2-2; perhaps TRBD1 as D (6 bases). CDR3 length: 15 amino acids. The V gene lost 3 bases and the J gene lost 5 bases, with 13 bases spanning the gap. The germline CDR1 and CDR2 sequences are MDHEN and SYDVKM. Full variable domain (remainder filled in from reference TRBV28 and TRBJ2-2): DVKVTQSSRYLVKRTGEKVFLECVQDMDHENMFWYRQDPGLGLRLIYFSYDVKMKEKGDIPEGYSVSREKKERFSLILESASTNQTSMYLCASSFRTAFTGELFFGEGSRLTVL.

V is TRBV24-1 and J is TRBJ2-7; TRBD1 agrees at 11 bases. Unmatched junction bases numbered 7, after V lost 4 bases and J lost 3 bases. Germline V gene lookup returns CDR1 KGHDR and CDR2 SFDVKD. The CDR3 extends over 16 amino acids. CDR3 in amino acids: CATSESGTGGHYEQYF. DNA for the CDR3: TGTGCCACCAGTGAAAGCGGGACAGGGGGTCACTACGAGCAGTACTTC.

The V gene is TRBV30, the J gene TRBJ2-2; maybe TRBD1 (6 bases). This CDR3 region has 15 residues. Trimming cost V 3 bases and J 2 bases, with 13 bases left between them. The germline V gene encodes CDR1 GTSNPN and CDR2 SVGIG (reference sequence). CDR3 protein: CAWRGSDRNTGELFF. The CDR3 DNA sequence: TGTGCCTGGAGGGGATCGGACAGAAACACCGGGGAGCTGTTTTTT.

This clone was seen a single time. The V call is TRBV27, the J call TRBJ1-5, with 7 bases fitting TRBD1. With V trimmed by 5 bases and J by 4 bases, 5 bases remained unmatched. This CDR3 spans 14 amino acids. Germline lookup yields CDR1 MNHEY and CDR2 SMNVEV (reference sequence). The DNA of the CDR3 is TGTGCCAGCAGTCAATCAGGGGGAAATCAGCCCCAGCATTTT. Translated: CASSQSGGNQPQHF.